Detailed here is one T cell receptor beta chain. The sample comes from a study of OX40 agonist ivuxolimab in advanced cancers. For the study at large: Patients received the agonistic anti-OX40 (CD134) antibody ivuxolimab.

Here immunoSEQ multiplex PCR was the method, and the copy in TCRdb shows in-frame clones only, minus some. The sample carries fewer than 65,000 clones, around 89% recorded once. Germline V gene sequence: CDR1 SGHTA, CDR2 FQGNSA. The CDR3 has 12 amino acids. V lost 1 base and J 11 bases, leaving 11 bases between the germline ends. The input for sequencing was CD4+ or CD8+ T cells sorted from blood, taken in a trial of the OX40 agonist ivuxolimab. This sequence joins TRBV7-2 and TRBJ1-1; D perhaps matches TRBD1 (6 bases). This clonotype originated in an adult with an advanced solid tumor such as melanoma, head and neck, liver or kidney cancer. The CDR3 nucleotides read TGTGCCAGCAGCTTAGGGAGGGGGATCGCTTTCTTT. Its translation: CASSLGRGIAFF.